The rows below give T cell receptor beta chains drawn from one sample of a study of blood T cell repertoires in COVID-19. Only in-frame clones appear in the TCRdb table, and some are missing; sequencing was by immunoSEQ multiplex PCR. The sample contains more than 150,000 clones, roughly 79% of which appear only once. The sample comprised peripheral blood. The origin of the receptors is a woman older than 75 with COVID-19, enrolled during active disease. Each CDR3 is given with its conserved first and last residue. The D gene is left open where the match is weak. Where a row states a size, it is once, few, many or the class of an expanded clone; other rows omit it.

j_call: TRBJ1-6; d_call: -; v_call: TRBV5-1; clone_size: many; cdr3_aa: CASSLAPSGQNSPLHF; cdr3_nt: TGCGCCAGCAGCCTCGCCCCCAGCGGCCAAAACTCACCCCTCCACTTT
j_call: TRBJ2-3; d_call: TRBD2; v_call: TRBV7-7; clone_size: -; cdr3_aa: CASSRSRASGIWSTDTQYF; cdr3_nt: TGTGCTAGCAGCCGAAGTCGGGCTAGCGGGATCTGGAGCACAGATACGCAGTATTTT
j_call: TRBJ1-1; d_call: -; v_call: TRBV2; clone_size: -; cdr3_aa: CASSGQYYTEAFF; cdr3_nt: TGTGCCAGCAGTGGACAGTATTACACTGAAGCTTTCTTT
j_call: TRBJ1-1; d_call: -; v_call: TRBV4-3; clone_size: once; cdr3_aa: CASSQDWGVGTEAFF; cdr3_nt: TGCGCCAGCAGCCAAGATTGGGGGGTTGGCACTGAAGCTTTCTTT
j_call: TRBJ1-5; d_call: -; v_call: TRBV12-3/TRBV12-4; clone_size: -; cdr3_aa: CASSRRENQPQHF; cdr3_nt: TGTGCCAGCTCCAGGAGGGAGAATCAGCCCCAGCATTTT
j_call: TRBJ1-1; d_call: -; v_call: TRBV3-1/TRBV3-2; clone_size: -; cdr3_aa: CASSHWGDTEAFF; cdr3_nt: TGTGCCAGCAGCCATTGGGGGGACACTGAAGCTTTCTTT
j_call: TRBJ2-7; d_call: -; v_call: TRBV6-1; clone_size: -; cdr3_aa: CASSEVIRDEQYF; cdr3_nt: TGTGCCAGCAGTGAAGTCATCCGGGACGAGCAGTACTTC
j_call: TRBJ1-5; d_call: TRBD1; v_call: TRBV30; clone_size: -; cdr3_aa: CAWSAGTGLGQPQHF; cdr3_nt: TGTGCCTGGAGTGCAGGGACAGGGCTGGGTCAGCCCCAGCATTTT
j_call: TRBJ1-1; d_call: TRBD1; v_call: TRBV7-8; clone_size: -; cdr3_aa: CASSPKKPGQGRYTEAFF; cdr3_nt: TGTGCCAGCAGCCCTAAAAAACCGGGACAGGGTCGTTACACTGAAGCTTTCTTT
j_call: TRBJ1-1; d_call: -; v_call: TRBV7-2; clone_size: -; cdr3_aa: CASSLVRGNTEAFF; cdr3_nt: TGTGCCAGCAGCTTAGTTAGGGGAAACACTGAAGCTTTCTTT
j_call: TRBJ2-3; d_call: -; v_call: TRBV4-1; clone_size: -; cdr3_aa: CASSQGLGSTDTQYF; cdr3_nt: TGCGCCAGCAGCCAAGGACTAGGCAGCACAGATACGCAGTATTTT
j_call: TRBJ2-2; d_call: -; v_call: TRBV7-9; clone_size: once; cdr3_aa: CANNEGFANTGELFF; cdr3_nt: TGTGCCAACAATGAGGGCTTCGCGAACACCGGGGAGCTGTTTTTT
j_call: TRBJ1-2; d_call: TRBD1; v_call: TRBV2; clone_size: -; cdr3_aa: CASSEYLTGGGYTF; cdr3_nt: TGTGCCAGCAGTGAATATCTGACAGGGGGCGGCTACACCTTC
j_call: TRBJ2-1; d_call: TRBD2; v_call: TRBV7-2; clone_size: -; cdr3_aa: CASSSTGTSGGGEQFF; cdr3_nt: TGTGCCAGCAGCTCGACCGGGACTAGCGGGGGAGGTGAGCAGTTCTTC
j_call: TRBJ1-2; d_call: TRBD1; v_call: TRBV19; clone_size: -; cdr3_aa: CASNPGQGSGYTF; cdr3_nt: TGTGCCAGTAACCCGGGACAGGGCTCTGGCTACACCTTC
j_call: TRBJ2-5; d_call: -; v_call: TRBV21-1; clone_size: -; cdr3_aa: CASSGRELQRQETQYF; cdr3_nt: TGTGCCAGCAGCGGACGGGAGTTACAGAGACAAGAGACCCAGTACTTC
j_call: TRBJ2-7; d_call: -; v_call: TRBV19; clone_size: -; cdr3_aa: CASSIGQNSYEQYF; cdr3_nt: TGTGCCAGTAGTATAGGACAGAACTCCTACGAGCAGTACTTC
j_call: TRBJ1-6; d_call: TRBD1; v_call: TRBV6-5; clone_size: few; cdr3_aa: CASSQGEGSPLHF; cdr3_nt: TGTGCCAGCAGCCAGGGGGAAGGTTCACCCCTCCACTTT
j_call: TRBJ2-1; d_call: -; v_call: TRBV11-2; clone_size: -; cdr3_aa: CASSLAGDSYNEQFF; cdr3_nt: TGTGCCAGCAGCTTAGCCGGGGACTCCTACAATGAGCAGTTCTTC
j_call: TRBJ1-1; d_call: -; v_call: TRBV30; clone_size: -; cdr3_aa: CAWRTGGVNTEAFF; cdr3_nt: TGTGCCTGGAGAACCGGGGGAGTGAACACTGAAGCTTTCTTT
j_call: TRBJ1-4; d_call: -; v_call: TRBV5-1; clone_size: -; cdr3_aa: CASSQGGGPATNEKLFF; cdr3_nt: TGCGCCAGCAGCCAGGGAGGAGGGCCTGCAACTAATGAAAAACTGTTTTTT
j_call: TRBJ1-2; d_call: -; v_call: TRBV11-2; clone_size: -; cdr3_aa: CASSSTNYGYTF; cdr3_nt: TGTGCCAGCAGCTCAACTAACTATGGCTACACCTTC
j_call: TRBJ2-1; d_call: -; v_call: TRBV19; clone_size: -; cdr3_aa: CASSGSLYNEQFF; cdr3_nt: TGTGCCAGTAGTGGCAGTTTGTACAATGAGCAGTTCTTC
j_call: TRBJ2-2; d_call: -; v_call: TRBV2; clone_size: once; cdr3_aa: CARGGGTGELFF; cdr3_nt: TGTGCCAGGGGTGGCGGCACCGGGGAGCTGTTTTTT
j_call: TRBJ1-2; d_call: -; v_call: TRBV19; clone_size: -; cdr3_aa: CASSTSTANYGYTF; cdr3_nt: TGTGCCAGTAGTACTTCGACAGCAAACTATGGCTACACCTTC
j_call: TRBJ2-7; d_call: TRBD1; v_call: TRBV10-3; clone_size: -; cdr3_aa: CAIKPQGYSYEQYF; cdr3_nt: TGTGCCATCAAGCCACAGGGGTACTCCTACGAGCAGTACTTC
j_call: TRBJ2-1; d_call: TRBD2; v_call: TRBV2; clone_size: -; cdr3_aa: CASRSGLAHYNEQFF; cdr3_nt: TGTGCCAGCAGGTCGGGACTAGCTCACTACAATGAGCAGTTCTTC
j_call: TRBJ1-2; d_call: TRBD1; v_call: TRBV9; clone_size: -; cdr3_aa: CASSVGTRTGPFGYTF; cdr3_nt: TGTGCCAGCAGCGTCGGAACGCGGACAGGGCCTTTTGGCTACACCTTC
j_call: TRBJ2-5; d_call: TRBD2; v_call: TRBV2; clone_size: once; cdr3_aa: CASSEAGLAGPQETQYF; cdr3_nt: TGTGCCAGCAGTGAAGCGGGGCTAGCGGGACCCCAAGAGACCCAGTACTTC
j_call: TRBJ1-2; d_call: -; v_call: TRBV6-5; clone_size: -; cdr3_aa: CASRGTGNYGYTF; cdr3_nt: TGTGCCAGCAGGGGCACAGGGAACTATGGCTACACCTTC
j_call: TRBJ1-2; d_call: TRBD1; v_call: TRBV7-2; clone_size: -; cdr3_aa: CASSLGPDRGRGYTF; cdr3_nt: TGTGCCAGCAGCTTAGGCCCGGACAGGGGGCGAGGCTACACCTTC
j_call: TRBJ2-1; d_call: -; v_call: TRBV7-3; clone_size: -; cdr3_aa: CASSPPTGNEQFF; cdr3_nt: TGTGCCAGCAGCCCACCAACAGGGAATGAGCAGTTCTTC
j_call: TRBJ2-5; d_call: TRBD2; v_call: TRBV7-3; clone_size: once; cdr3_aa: CASSLMGTSAQETQYF; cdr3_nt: TGTGCCAGCAGCTTAATGGGGACTAGCGCCCAAGAGACCCAGTACTTC
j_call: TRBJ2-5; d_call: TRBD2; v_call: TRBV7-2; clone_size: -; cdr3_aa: CASSLFAGGAVGTQYF; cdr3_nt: TGTGCCAGCAGCTTATTTGCGGGGGGGGCCGTCGGGACCCAGTACTTC
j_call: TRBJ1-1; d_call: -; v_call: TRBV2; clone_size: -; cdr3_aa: CASSEQGGNTEAFF; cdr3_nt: TGTGCCAGCAGTGAACAGGGAGGGAACACTGAAGCTTTCTTT
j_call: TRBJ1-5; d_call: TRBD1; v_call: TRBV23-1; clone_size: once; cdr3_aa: CASSQSRTGSSQPQHF; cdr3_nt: TGCGCCAGCAGTCAATCGCGGACAGGGTCATCTCAGCCCCAGCATTTT
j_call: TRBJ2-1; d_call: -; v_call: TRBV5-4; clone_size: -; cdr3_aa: CASSPPFADEQFF; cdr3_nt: TGTGCCAGCAGCCCACCTTTTGCAGATGAGCAGTTCTTC
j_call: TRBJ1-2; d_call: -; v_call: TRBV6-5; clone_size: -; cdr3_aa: CASSRQGLPNYGYTF; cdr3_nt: TGTGCCAGCAGTCGTCAGGGGCTACCAAACTATGGCTACACCTTC
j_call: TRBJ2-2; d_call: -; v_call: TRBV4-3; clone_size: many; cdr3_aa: CASSQGQHTGELFF; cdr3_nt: TGCGCCAGCAGCCAAGGACAGCACACCGGGGAGCTGTTTTTT
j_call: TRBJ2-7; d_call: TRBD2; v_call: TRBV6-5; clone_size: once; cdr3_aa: CASSYGVAGGGEQYF; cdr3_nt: TGTGCCAGCAGTTACGGGGTAGCGGGAGGCGGCGAGCAGTACTTC
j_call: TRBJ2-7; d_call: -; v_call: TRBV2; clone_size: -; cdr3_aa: CASSEARQATSYEQYF; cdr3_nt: TGTGCCAGCAGTGAAGCGCGACAGGCTACCTCCTACGAGCAGTACTTC
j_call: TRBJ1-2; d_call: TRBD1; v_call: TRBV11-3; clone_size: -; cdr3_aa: CASSNKTGGYGYTF; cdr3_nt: TGTGCCAGCAGCAACAAGACAGGGGGCTATGGCTACACCTTC
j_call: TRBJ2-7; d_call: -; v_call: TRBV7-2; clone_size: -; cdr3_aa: CASSPQGNSYEQYF; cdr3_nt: TGTGCCAGCAGCCCACAGGGAAATTCCTACGAGCAGTACTTC
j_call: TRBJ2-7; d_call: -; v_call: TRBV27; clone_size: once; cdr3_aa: CASSKTASSSYEQYF; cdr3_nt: TGTGCCAGCAGCAAGACAGCTAGTAGCTCCTACGAGCAGTACTTC